A single count supports the clone carrying this T cell receptor (beta chain). Germline-derived CDR1 and CDR2 are MNHNS and SASEGT. With V trimmed by 2 bases and J by 3 bases, 6 bases remained unmatched. The CDR3 is made up of 15 amino acids. The sample originates from a study of cytotoxic CD8 clonotypes in ibrutinib-treated CLL. Sequencing used immunoSEQ multiplex PCR; TCRdb keeps in-frame clones, though not all of them. The sample yields around 77,000 clones, more than 70% seen once. This chain connects TRBV6-1 to TRBJ2-7; 8 nucleotides match TRBD1. Material: PBMCs, obtained at disease progression, from a patient treated with ibrutinib. This clonotype was obtained from a human donor with chronic lymphocytic leukemia. This CDR3 is CASSESWTGRYEQYF. DNA of the CDR3: TGTGCCAGCAGTGAAAGTTGGACAGGGCGCTACGAGCAGTACTTC.